This passage covers 18 T cell receptor beta chains from one sample sequenced in a study of T cells in Graves' hyperthyroidism and ophthalmopathy. TCR beta CDR3 regions were amplified from RNA transcripts. First-round RT-PCR targeting the TCR CDR3 was performed with the HTBI primer set. One entry per CDR3 protein results from TCRdb running MiXCR on the multiplex PCR reads. The sample consists of fewer than 500,000 distinct CDR3 sequences, about 15% of them appearing once. Sequencing was carried out using blood. Receptors were obtained from a man aged 18 to 30 with Graves' ophthalmopathy.

This clonotype was seen a few times. V gene TRBV18 combines with J gene TRBJ2-7; 10 positions agree with TRBD2. Germline-derived CDR1 and CDR2 are KGHSH and LQKENI. The ends lost 2 bases at V and 3 bases at J; junction bases unmatched: 10. The CDR3 contains 17 residues. CDR3: CASSPYESGRAGYEQYF. The CDR3 DNA is TGTGCCAGCTCACCATACGAAAGCGGGAGGGCGGGCTACGAGCAGTACTTC.

The V gene is TRBV5-6, the J gene TRBJ1-2, with D tentatively TRBD1 (6 bases). The CDR3 is 14 residues long. Per germline, CDR1 SGHDT and CDR2 YYEEEE. With 4 bases removed from V and 5 bases from J, the gap between germline ends came to 15 bases. This CDR3 is CASSGLGARYGYTF. DNA for the CDR3: TGTGCCAGCAGCGGGTTGGGGGCGAGGTATGGCTACACCTTC. Complete variable domain (other parts from reference TRBV5-6 and TRBJ1-2): DAGVTQSPTHLIKTRGQQVTLRCSPKSGHDTVSWYQQALGQGPQFIFQYYEEEERQRGNFPDRFSGHQFPNYSSELNVNALLLGDSALYLCASSGLGARYGYTFGSGTRLTVV.

This clonotype was recorded many times. V is TRBV24-1 and J is TRBJ1-2; D uncertain. CDR3 length: 15 amino acids. Trimming left V 4 bases short and J 4 bases short, with 15 bases between. From germline, CDR1 is KGHDR and CDR2 SFDVKD. The CDR3 sequence: CATSDGPRPVYGYTF. In DNA, the CDR3 is TGTGCCACCAGTGACGGGCCCCGTCCCGTCTATGGCTACACCTTC.

This clonotype occurred a few times. V and J are TRBV29-1 and TRBJ2-4; D is uncertain. V was shortened by 0 bases and J by 0 bases, with 6 bases between the two germline ends. The CDR3 is 14 amino acids. CDR1 and CDR2 from the germline V gene are SQVTM and ANQGSEA. For the CDR3, the DNA is TGCAGCGTTGAAGAGGACCTAGCCAAAAACATTCAGTACTTC. Translating gives CSVEEDLAKNIQYF.

This clonotype has a handful of counts. This chain links TRBV5-4 with TRBJ1-6; TRBD1 matches at 10 bases. The germline V gene encodes CDR1 SGHNT and CDR2 YYREEE (reference sequence). Trimming cost V 4 bases and J 10 bases; bases outside gene matches: 14. The CDR3 totals 17 residues. The CDR3, as DNA: TGTGCCAGCAGCCAAAGCTACGGGACAGGGGTGAAATCACCCCTCCACTTT. Its translation: CASSQSYGTGVKSPLHF.

This clonotype was seen a handful of times. This chain uses TRBV27 with TRBJ1-4; 7 bases line up with TRBD1. CDR3 length: 17 residues. V lost 0 bases to trimming and J lost 0 bases; unmatched junction nucleotides: 4. In germline, CDR1 is MNHEY, CDR2 SMNVEV (reference sequence). CDR3 DNA: TGTGCCAGCAGTTTATCGACAGGGACTGCAACTAATGAAAAACTGTTTTTT. This encodes CASSLSTGTATNEKLFF.

The chain is built from TRBV12-3 or TRBV12-4 and TRBJ2-7; TRBD1 matches at 11 bases. This CDR3 is built from 15 residues. V shed 4 bases, J shed 6 bases, and the junction held 8 bases outside the gene matches. The CDR3 DNA is TGTGCCAGCAGTTCACGGGACAGGGGGTATGGCGAGCAGTACTTC. Protein: CASSSRDRGYGEQYF.

This clonotype has more than one count but fewer than ten. The chain uses TRBV24-1 and TRBJ2-1; D is perhaps TRBD2 (5 bases). The CDR3 consists of 14 residues. Germline V gene lookup returns CDR1 KGHDR and CDR2 SFDVKD. V shed 3 bases and J shed 10 bases, with 15 bases lying between them. The chain's CDR3 is CATSDPSLASEQFF. DNA for the CDR3: TGTGCCACCAGTGATCCCTCTCTAGCCTCCGAGCAGTTCTTC.

This clonotype was counted between two and nine times. CDR3 sequence: CASSLARLSSNEKLFF. The CDR3 DNA reads TGTGCCAGCAGTTTAGCGAGGTTGTCGTCTAATGAAAAACTGTTTTTT. This rearrangement joins TRBV12-3 or TRBV12-4 to TRBJ1-4; D unresolved. The CDR3 has 16 residues. V was trimmed by 0 bases and J by 3 bases, leaving 11 bases between them.

A word on this clonotype: A single base separates this from a much larger clone, so it may be a read error. The chain joins TRBV20-1 to TRBJ2-1, with D unresolved. CDR1 and CDR2 (germline): DFQATT, SNEGSKA (reference sequence). The CDR3 is 12 amino acids. CDR3 coding DNA: TGCAGTGCTAGCGTTCCCTACAATGGGCAGTTCTTC. It is translated as CSASVPYNGQFF.

The chain carries TRBV6-1 and TRBJ2-6; maybe TRBD2 (6 bases). Germline V gene lookup returns CDR1 MNHNS and CDR2 SASEGT. There are 17 residues in the CDR3. Trimming pared 2 bases from V and 1 base from J, leaving 12 bases between. The CDR3 DNA is TGTGCCAGCAGTGAATTGTCAGGGAGGTCTGGGGCCAACGTCCTGACTTTC. It translates to CASSELSGRSGANVLTF.

This clonotype was recorded at least ten times. The chain combines TRBV3-1 with TRBJ2-7, with D perhaps matching TRBD1 (6 bases). CDR3 length equals 14 residues. CDR1 is LGHDT and CDR2 is YNNKEL in the germline V gene (reference sequence). Trimming pared 3 bases from V and 4 bases from J, leaving 13 bases between. Here the CDR3 DNA reads TGTGCCAGCAGCCAGCTGGGGGCAAGTTACGAGCAGTACTTC. Protein sequence: CASSQLGASYEQYF.

About this clonotype itself: A much more abundant neighbour one base away suggests this may be a read error. CDR3 protein: CASTLDGEQYF. CDR3 DNA sequence: TGTGCCAGCACCCTGGATGGCGAGCAGTACTTC. The chain couples TRBV12-3 or TRBV12-4 to TRBJ2-7, with unresolved D. There are 11 residues in the CDR3. V lost 7 bases and J lost 6, with 10 bases in between.

This clonotype showed up many times. V gene TRBV7-9 combines with J gene TRBJ2-5; the D is unclear. CDR3 size: 12 residues. V gave up 5 bases and J gave up 5 bases, with 9 bases separating them. Germline-derived CDR1 and CDR2 are SEHNR and FQNEAQ (reference sequence). The CDR3 spells CASSASWETQYF. CDR3 sequence (DNA): TGTGCCAGCAGCGCCAGTTGGGAGACCCAGTACTTC.

The chain combines TRBV5-1 with TRBJ1-6; D possibly corresponds to TRBD1 (6 bases). Germline V gives CDR1 SGHRS, CDR2 YFSETQ. Trimming removed 5 bases from V and 9 bases from J, with 21 bases in between. The CDR3 loop spans 16 amino acids. This CDR3 is CASSQPHTGGSSPLHF. In DNA, the CDR3 is TGCGCCAGCAGTCAACCCCATACCGGGGGCAGTTCACCCCTCCACTTT. The entire variable domain, with the rest obtained from reference TRBV5-1 and TRBJ1-6, is as follows: KAGVTQTPRYLIKTRGQQVTLSCSPISGHRSVSWYQQTPGQGLQFLFEYFSETQRNKGNFPGRFSGRQFSNSRSEMNVSTLELGDSALYLCASSQPHTGGSSPLHFGNGTRLTVT.

In its sample, this clonotype was seen many times. This chain connects TRBV2 to TRBJ2-4, with D hard to call. In germline, CDR1 is SNHLY, CDR2 FYNNEI. This CDR3 spans 13 amino acids. Trimming stripped 9 bases from V and 3 bases from J, with 12 bases between. The CDR3 nucleotides are TGTGCCAGTCCCTCAGATGGCAAAAACATTCAGTACTTC. Translating it yields CASPSDGKNIQYF.

The V gene is TRBV20-1, the J gene TRBJ2-5, with 13 positions matching TRBD2. V was clipped by 5 bases and J by 4 bases; unmatched bases: 4. CDR1 and CDR2 from the germline V gene are DFQATT and SNEGSKA (reference sequence). The length of the CDR3 is 14 residues. CDR3 protein: CSAVGTSGAETQYF. As DNA, the CDR3 is TGCAGTGCTGTCGGGACTAGCGGGGCAGAGACCCAGTACTTC.

This clonotype was counted a few times. The V gene is TRBV6-5, the J gene TRBJ1-2, with 7 bases identical to TRBD1. Losses at the gene ends were 2 bases for V and 2 bases for J; bases not matched to a gene: 11. The CDR3 loop spans 17 amino acids. Per the germline V gene, CDR1 is MNHEY and CDR2 is SVGAGI. CDR3 in amino acids: CASSYAPRGGPNYGYTF. CDR3 coding DNA: TGTGCCAGCAGTTACGCCCCCCGAGGGGGCCCCAACTATGGCTACACCTTC.